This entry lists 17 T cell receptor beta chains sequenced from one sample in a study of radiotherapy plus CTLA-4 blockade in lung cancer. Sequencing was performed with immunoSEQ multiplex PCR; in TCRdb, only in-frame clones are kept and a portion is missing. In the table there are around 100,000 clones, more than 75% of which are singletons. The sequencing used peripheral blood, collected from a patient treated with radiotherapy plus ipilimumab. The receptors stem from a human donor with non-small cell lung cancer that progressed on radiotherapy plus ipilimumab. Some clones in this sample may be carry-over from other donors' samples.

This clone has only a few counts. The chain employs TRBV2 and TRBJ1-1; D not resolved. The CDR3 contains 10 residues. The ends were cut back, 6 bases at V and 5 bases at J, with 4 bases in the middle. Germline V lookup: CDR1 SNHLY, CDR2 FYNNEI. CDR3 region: CASSVTEAFF. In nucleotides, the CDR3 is TGTGCCAGCAGCGTGACTGAAGCTTTCTTT. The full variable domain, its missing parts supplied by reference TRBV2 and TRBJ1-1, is EPEVTQTPSHQVTQMGQEVILRCVPISNHLYFYWYRQILGQKVEFLVSFYNNEISEKSEIFDDQFSVERPDGSNFTLKIRSTKLEDSAMYFCASSVTEAFFGQGTRLTVV.

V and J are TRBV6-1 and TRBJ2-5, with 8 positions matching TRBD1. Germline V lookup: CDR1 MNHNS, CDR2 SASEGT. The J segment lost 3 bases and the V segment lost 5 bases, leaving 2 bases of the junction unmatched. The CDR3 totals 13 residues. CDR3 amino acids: CASSQDREETQYF. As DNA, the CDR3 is TGTGCCAGCAGTCAGGACAGGGAAGAGACCCAGTACTTC.

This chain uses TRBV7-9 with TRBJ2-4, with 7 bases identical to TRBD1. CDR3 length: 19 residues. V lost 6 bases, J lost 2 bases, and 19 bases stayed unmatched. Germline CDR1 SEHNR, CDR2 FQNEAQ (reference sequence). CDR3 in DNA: TGTGCCAGCAGTTCCTATTTCCACGGCAGGGGGAAGTCCAAAAACATTCAGTACTTC. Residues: CASSSYFHGRGKSKNIQYF.

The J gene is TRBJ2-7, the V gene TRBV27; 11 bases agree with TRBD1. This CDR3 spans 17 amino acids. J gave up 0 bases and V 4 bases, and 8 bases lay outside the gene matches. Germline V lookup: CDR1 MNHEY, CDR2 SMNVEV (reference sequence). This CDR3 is CASSWGVGTGGSYEQYF. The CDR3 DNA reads TGTGCCAGCAGTTGGGGGGTGGGGACAGGGGGCTCCTACGAGCAGTACTTC.

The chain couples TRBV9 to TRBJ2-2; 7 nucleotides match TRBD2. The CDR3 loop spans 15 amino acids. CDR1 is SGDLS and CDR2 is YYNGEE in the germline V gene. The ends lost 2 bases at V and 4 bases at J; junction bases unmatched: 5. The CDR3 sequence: CASSVRGGGTGELFF. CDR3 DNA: TGTGCCAGCAGCGTTCGTGGCGGGGGCACCGGGGAGCTGTTTTTT. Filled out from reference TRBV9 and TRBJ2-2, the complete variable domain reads DSGVTQTPKHLITATGQRVTLRCSPRSGDLSVYWYQQSLDQGLQFLIQYYNGEERAKGNILERFSAQQFPDLHSELNLSSLELGDSALYFCASSVRGGGTGELFFGEGSRLTVL.

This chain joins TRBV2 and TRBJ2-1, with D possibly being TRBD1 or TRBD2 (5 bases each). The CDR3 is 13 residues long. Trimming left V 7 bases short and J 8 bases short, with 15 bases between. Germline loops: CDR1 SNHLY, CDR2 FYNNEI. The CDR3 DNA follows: TGTGCCAGCAATTCAGGGATGGAGGATGAGCAGTTCTTC. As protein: CASNSGMEDEQFF.

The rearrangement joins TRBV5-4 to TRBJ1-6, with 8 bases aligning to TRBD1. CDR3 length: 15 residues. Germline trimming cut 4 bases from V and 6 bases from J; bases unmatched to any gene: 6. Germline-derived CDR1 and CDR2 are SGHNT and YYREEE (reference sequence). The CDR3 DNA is TGTGCCAGCAGCCCCTGGACAGGGTTTAATTCACCCCTCCACTTT. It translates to CASSPWTGFNSPLHF.

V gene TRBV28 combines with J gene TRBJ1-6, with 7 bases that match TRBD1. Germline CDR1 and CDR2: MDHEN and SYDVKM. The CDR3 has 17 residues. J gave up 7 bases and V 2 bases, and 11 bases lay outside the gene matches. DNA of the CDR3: TGTGCCAGCAGTTTAGTTCAGGGGGGGTCTAGCAATTCACCCCTCCACTTT. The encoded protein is CASSLVQGGSSNSPLHF. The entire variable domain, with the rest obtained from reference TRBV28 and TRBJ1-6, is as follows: DVKVTQSSRYLVKRTGEKVFLECVQDMDHENMFWYRQDPGLGLRLIYFSYDVKMKEKGDIPEGYSVSREKKERFSLILESASTNQTSMYLCASSLVQGGSSNSPLHFGNGTRLTVT.

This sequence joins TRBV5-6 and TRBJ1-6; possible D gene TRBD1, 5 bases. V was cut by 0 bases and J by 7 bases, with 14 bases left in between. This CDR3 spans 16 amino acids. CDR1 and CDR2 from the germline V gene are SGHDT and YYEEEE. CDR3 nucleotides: TGTGCCAGCAGCTTGGTGGGGCAGGGCAGGAATTCACCCCTCCACTTT. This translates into CASSLVGQGRNSPLHF.

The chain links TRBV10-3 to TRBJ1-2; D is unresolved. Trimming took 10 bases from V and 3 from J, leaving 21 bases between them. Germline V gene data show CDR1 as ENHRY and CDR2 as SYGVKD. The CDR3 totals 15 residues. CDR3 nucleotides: TGTGCCACCAACCCTAGACCAAGGGAGGACTATGGCTACACCTTC. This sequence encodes CATNPRPREDYGYTF.

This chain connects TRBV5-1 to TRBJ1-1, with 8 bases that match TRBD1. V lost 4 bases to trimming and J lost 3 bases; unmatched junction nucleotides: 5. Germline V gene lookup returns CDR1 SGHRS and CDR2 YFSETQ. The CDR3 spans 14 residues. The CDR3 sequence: CASSVGQGDTEAFF. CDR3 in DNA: TGCGCCAGCAGCGTCGGACAGGGAGACACTGAAGCTTTCTTT.

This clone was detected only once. The CDR3 bases are TGTGCCAGCAGTGACTCCCAGAACAACTATGGCTACACCTTC. Protein sequence: CASSDSQNNYGYTF. The chain has TRBV2 and TRBJ1-2; D is uncertain. The CDR3 contains 14 residues. Trimming left V 3 bases short and J 2 bases short, with 10 bases between. CDR1 is SNHLY, CDR2 FYNNEI, per germline.

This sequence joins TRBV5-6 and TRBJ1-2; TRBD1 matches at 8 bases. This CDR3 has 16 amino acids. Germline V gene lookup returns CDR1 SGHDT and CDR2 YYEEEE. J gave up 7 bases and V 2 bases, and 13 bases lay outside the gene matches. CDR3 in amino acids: CASSFIGQGGISGYTF. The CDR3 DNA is TGTGCCAGCAGCTTCATTGGACAGGGAGGTATTTCTGGCTACACCTTC.

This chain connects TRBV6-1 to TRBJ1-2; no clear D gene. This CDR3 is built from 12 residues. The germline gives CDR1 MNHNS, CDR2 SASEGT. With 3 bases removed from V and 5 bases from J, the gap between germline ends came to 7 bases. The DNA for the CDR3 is TGTGCCAGCAGTGACTTAGGGTATGGCTACACCTTC. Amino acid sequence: CASSDLGYGYTF.

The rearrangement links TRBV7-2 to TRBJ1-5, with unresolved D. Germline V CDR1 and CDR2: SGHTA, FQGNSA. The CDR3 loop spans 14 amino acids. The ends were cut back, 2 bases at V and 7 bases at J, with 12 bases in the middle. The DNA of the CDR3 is TGTGCCAGCAGCTTACAGTGGCAGCTCCAGCCCCAGCATTTT. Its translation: CASSLQWQLQPQHF.

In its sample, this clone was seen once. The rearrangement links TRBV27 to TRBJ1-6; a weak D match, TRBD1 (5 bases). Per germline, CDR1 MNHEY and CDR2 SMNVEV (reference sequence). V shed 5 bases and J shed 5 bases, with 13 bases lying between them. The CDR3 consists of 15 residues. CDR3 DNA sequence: TGTGCCAGCAGTCCCCGGACACCCCATAATTCACCCCTCCACTTT. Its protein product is CASSPRTPHNSPLHF.

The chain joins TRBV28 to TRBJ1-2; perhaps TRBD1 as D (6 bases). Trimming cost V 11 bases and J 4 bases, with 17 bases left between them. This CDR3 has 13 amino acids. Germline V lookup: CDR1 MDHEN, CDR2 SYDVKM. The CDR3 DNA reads TGTGCCGACAGTAGGGGGATAGGCTATGGCTACACCTTC. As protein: CADSRGIGYGYTF.